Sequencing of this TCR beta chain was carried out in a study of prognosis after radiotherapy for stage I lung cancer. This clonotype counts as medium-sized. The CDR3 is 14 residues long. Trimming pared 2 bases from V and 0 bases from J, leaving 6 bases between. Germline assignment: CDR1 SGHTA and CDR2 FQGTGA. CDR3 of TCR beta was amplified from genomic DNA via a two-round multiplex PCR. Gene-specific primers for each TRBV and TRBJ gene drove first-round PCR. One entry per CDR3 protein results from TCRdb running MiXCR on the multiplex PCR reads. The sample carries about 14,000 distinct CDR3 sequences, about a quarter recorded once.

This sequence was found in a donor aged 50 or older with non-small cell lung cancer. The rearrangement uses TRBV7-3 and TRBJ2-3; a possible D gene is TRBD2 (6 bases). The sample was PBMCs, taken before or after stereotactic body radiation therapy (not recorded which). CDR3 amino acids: CASSLGTSTDTQYF. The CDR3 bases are TGTGCCAGCAGCTTAGGGACTAGCACAGATACGCAGTATTTT.